Listed below are T cell receptor beta chains from one sample, sequenced in a study of response to subunit inactivated influenza vaccine. TCRdb itself ran the RT-PCR reads through MiXCR, one entry per CDR3 protein. Found here are hundreds of thousands of distinct CDR3 sequences, 15% to 20% of them singletons; the top ten hold around 9.9%. The specimen was PBMCs from blood, collected around 5 days after vaccination. The receptors were gathered from a man in his fifties or sixties who received an inactivated influenza vaccine. Each CDR3 is given without its conserved first and last residue. Fields, in order: V gene, clone size, J gene, CDR3 protein. For some rows the clone size is stated as once, few or many, or as a class when expanded; others skip it.

V gene: TRBV30
clone size: NA
J gene: TRBJ2-7
CDR3 protein: AWSTVGTYEQY

V gene: TRBV7-2
clone size: NA
J gene: TRBJ2-5
CDR3 protein: ASSLKLAGGSQETQY

V gene: TRBV29-1
clone size: few
J gene: TRBJ2-7
CDR3 protein: SAIQGVDEQY

V gene: TRBV11-2
clone size: NA
J gene: TRBJ2-7
CDR3 protein: ASSGAGTGGTAGYYEQY

V gene: TRBV4-3
clone size: few
J gene: TRBJ2-5
CDR3 protein: ASSQETWEVQETQY

V gene: TRBV12-3/TRBV12-4
clone size: few
J gene: TRBJ2-5
CDR3 protein: ASSGPQGRETQY

V gene: TRBV14
clone size: few
J gene: TRBJ1-1
CDR3 protein: ASSKDRDNTEAF

V gene: TRBV3-1
clone size: NA
J gene: TRBJ1-2
CDR3 protein: ASSQDLGRKGHGYT

V gene: TRBV4-2
clone size: NA
J gene: TRBJ1-3
CDR3 protein: ASSRGHESGNTIY

V gene: TRBV5-1
clone size: few
J gene: TRBJ1-4
CDR3 protein: ASSSYRGTNEKLF

V gene: TRBV9
clone size: few
J gene: TRBJ2-5
CDR3 protein: ASSVAKGQETQY

V gene: TRBV20-1
clone size: few
J gene: TRBJ2-7
CDR3 protein: SASRAGGLNEQY

V gene: TRBV5-6
clone size: few
J gene: TRBJ1-2
CDR3 protein: ASSLEGTDYGYT

V gene: TRBV6-1
clone size: NA
J gene: TRBJ2-4
CDR3 protein: ASSPRGLIAKNIQY

V gene: TRBV6-1
clone size: few
J gene: TRBJ2-7
CDR3 protein: ASRGQSSYEQY

V gene: TRBV7-8
clone size: many
J gene: TRBJ1-1
CDR3 protein: ASSFVGEAF

V gene: TRBV28
clone size: NA
J gene: TRBJ2-7
CDR3 protein: ASSSNEGVLHEQY

V gene: TRBV12-3/TRBV12-4
clone size: few
J gene: TRBJ2-7
CDR3 protein: ASSLNMPKYEQY

V gene: TRBV10-2
clone size: few
J gene: TRBJ2-5
CDR3 protein: ASSVRLQQETQY

V gene: TRBV7-9
clone size: NA
J gene: TRBJ2-1
CDR3 protein: ASSWVPFIDEQF

V gene: TRBV29-1
clone size: NA
J gene: TRBJ2-3
CDR3 protein: SARTGSSTDTQY

V gene: TRBV28
clone size: NA
J gene: TRBJ2-5
CDR3 protein: ASTISGSGQETQY

V gene: TRBV7-9
clone size: few
J gene: TRBJ2-7
CDR3 protein: ASSSPSSYEQY

V gene: TRBV28
clone size: NA
J gene: TRBJ2-3
CDR3 protein: ASSFASPYTDTQY

V gene: TRBV20-1
clone size: many
J gene: TRBJ2-4
CDR3 protein: SAPRGGAVQRAKNIQY

V gene: TRBV28
clone size: few
J gene: TRBJ1-1
CDR3 protein: ASMGFEGTEAF

V gene: TRBV15
clone size: NA
J gene: TRBJ1-5
CDR3 protein: ATSGLESNQPQH

V gene: TRBV5-2
clone size: NA
J gene: TRBJ2-7
CDR3 protein: ASSLTVAKAQY

V gene: TRBV20-1
clone size: NA
J gene: TRBJ2-7
CDR3 protein: SAGPGPIGEQY

V gene: TRBV4-2
clone size: few
J gene: TRBJ1-3
CDR3 protein: ASSQDQTRSGNTIY

V gene: TRBV11-1
clone size: few
J gene: TRBJ2-5
CDR3 protein: ASSLIRRAGSQEIQETQY

V gene: TRBV7-2
clone size: few
J gene: TRBJ2-2
CDR3 protein: ASSLAGQMDGELF

V gene: TRBV29-1
clone size: few
J gene: TRBJ2-1
CDR3 protein: SENRGSSYNEQF

V gene: TRBV6-2/TRBV6-3
clone size: NA
J gene: TRBJ2-1
CDR3 protein: ASRPSGVRSAEQF

V gene: TRBV5-1
clone size: NA
J gene: TRBJ2-2
CDR3 protein: ASRMNSYTGELF

V gene: TRBV6-1
clone size: NA
J gene: TRBJ1-1
CDR3 protein: ASSESLVYTEAF

V gene: TRBV7-9
clone size: NA
J gene: TRBJ2-7
CDR3 protein: ASSLESWSSYEQY

V gene: TRBV7-2
clone size: NA
J gene: TRBJ2-2
CDR3 protein: ASSLGGPSRGTGELF

V gene: TRBV5-1
clone size: NA
J gene: TRBJ2-3
CDR3 protein: ASSLNTGGRGDTQY

V gene: TRBV20-1
clone size: NA
J gene: TRBJ2-3
CDR3 protein: SLTSGGVGTDTQY

V gene: TRBV6-1
clone size: few
J gene: TRBJ2-5
CDR3 protein: ASRRRGETQY

V gene: TRBV10-3
clone size: few
J gene: TRBJ2-1
CDR3 protein: AISESPTRAIPTYNEQF

V gene: TRBV4-2
clone size: NA
J gene: TRBJ2-3
CDR3 protein: ASSQVKGELSTDTQY

V gene: TRBV4-1
clone size: few
J gene: TRBJ2-5
CDR3 protein: ASSQVRLETQY

V gene: TRBV7-9
clone size: NA
J gene: TRBJ2-1
CDR3 protein: ASSSSGSTYNEQF

V gene: TRBV5-5
clone size: few
J gene: TRBJ2-3
CDR3 protein: ASSSRVSTDTQY

V gene: TRBV12-3/TRBV12-4
clone size: NA
J gene: TRBJ2-3
CDR3 protein: ASSFPAGINTQY

V gene: TRBV29-1
clone size: many
J gene: TRBJ2-5
CDR3 protein: SVGGVGETQY

V gene: TRBV7-2
clone size: NA
J gene: TRBJ2-1
CDR3 protein: ASSPQAGGTYNEQF

V gene: TRBV29-1
clone size: few
J gene: TRBJ2-3
CDR3 protein: SVAPGLLNTDTQY

V gene: TRBV24-1
clone size: NA
J gene: TRBJ2-1
CDR3 protein: ATSDWTGAEQF

V gene: TRBV27
clone size: many
J gene: TRBJ2-1
CDR3 protein: ASSFVRGNEQF

V gene: TRBV7-3
clone size: few
J gene: TRBJ2-5
CDR3 protein: ASSLYPRQGAGETQY

V gene: TRBV20-1
clone size: few
J gene: TRBJ1-4
CDR3 protein: SASLGGRVGEKLF

V gene: TRBV18
clone size: NA
J gene: TRBJ2-2
CDR3 protein: ASSPPSSPRTGELF